What follows is one T cell receptor (beta chain) and its context. Its specificity is unknown. This record comes from a study of cytomegalovirus exposure and HLA in healthy donors. The donors were members of the validation cohort comprising approximately 110 subjects, separate from the roughly 640-subject first cohort. Some clones are missing from TCRdb's copy, which holds only in-frame ones; the method was immunoSEQ multiplex PCR. The sample carries 220,000 or so clones, approximately 87% recorded once. Germline loops: CDR1 SGHRS, CDR2 YFSETQ. V dropped 4 bases and J dropped 5 bases, with 10 bases sitting between them. The CDR3 is made up of 13 amino acids. Overall study findings and caveats: The classifier was said to identify cytomegalovirus status with high specificity and sensitivity.

The TCR was taken from a woman between 18 and 29 years old in good health and CMV-seronegative. The chain couples TRBV5-1 to TRBJ2-1; D assignment may be TRBD1 or TRBD2 (5 bases each). The material sequenced was PBMCs. CDR3 coding DNA: TGCGCCAGCAGCCCGGGACGGCACAATGAGCAGTTCTTC. Its translation: CASSPGRHNEQFF.